These T cell receptor beta chains were read from a single sample in a study of T-cell reconstitution after alpha-beta-depleted transplantation in children. MiXCR was run by TCRdb on the PCR reads, yielding one entry per CDR3 protein. Of 200,000 to 250,000 distinct CDR3 sequences in the sample, about 6.6% were seen once. The starting material was PBMCs, obtained before TCRalphabeta/CD19-depleted stem cell transplant. These receptors all come from a boy under 10 years old with acute lymphoblastic leukemia, due to receive a stem cell transplant. Each CDR3 is given with its conserved first and last residue. Fields, in order: CDR3 protein, V gene, J gene.

CDR3 protein: CASSYPSGAPYEQYF; V gene: TRBV28; J gene: TRBJ2-7
CDR3 protein: CASSLHTNRDGDYSGANVLTF; V gene: TRBV11-2; J gene: TRBJ2-6
CDR3 protein: CASSPRQGGIPLAKNIQYF; V gene: TRBV7-7; J gene: TRBJ2-4
CDR3 protein: CASSLMPGESYEQYF; V gene: TRBV7-2; J gene: TRBJ2-7
CDR3 protein: CASRHLGGENEQFF; V gene: TRBV12-3/TRBV12-4; J gene: TRBJ2-1
CDR3 protein: CASSPSPGRREQYF; V gene: TRBV14; J gene: TRBJ2-7
CDR3 protein: CSVEEGSYNEQFF; V gene: TRBV29-1; J gene: TRBJ2-1
CDR3 protein: CASRGTGTNTEAFF; V gene: TRBV6-5; J gene: TRBJ1-1
CDR3 protein: CSAAKGGFNQPQHF; V gene: TRBV20-1; J gene: TRBJ1-5
CDR3 protein: CSARDRNTEAFF; V gene: TRBV20-1; J gene: TRBJ1-1
CDR3 protein: CAIPRGQGHNDQFF; V gene: TRBV10-3; J gene: TRBJ2-1
CDR3 protein: CASSRRVAGGEFF; V gene: TRBV14; J gene: TRBJ2-1
CDR3 protein: CSAVTSGVYEQYF; V gene: TRBV20-1; J gene: TRBJ2-7
CDR3 protein: CASSADGDYGYTF; V gene: TRBV5-1; J gene: TRBJ1-2
CDR3 protein: CASSPSGGRYEQYF; V gene: TRBV7-8; J gene: TRBJ2-7
CDR3 protein: CASSPLGTRNTEAFF; V gene: TRBV28; J gene: TRBJ1-1
CDR3 protein: CASSYGYRPKNIQYF; V gene: TRBV13; J gene: TRBJ2-4